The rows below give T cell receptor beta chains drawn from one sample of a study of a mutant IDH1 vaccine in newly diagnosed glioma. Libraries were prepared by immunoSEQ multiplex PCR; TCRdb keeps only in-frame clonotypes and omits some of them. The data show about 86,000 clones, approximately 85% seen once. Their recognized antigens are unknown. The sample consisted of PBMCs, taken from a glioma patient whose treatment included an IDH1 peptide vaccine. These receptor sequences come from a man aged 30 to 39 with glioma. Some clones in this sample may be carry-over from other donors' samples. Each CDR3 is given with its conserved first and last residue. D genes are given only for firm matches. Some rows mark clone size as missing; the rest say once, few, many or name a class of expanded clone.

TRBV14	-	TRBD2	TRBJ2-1	TGTGCCAGCAGCCAAGGGCGCGGGGGGTACAATGAGCAGTTCTTC	CASSQGRGGYNEQFF
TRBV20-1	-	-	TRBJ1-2	TGCAGTGCTAGAGATCGGGATGGCTACACCTTC	CSARDRDGYTF
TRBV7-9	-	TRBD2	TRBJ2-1	TGTGCCAGCAGCTCCAATCGCGGGGGGAACAATGAGGAGCAGTTCTTC	CASSSNRGGNNEEQFF
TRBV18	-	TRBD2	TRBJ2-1	TGTGCCAGCTCACAAGGACCAAGCGGGAGGGATACCTACAATGAGCAGTTCTTC	CASSQGPSGRDTYNEQFF
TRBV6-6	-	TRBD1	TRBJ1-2	TGTGCCAGCAGGGGACAGGGACATAACTATGGCTACACCTTC	CASRGQGHNYGYTF
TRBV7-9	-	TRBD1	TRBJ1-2	TGTGCCAGCAACAAGGACAGGGGGGAAGGTGGCTACACCTTC	CASNKDRGEGGYTF
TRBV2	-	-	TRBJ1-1	TGTGCCAGCAGGGTATACCTGAACACTGAAGCTTTCTTT	CASRVYLNTEAFF
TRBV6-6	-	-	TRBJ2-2	TGTGCCAGCAGTTACTCGGAGGGTCCCGGGGAGCTGTTTTTT	CASSYSEGPGELFF
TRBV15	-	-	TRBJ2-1	TGTGCCACCAGCAGAGATCCGAGCGGCGGGCGATCCTACAATGAGCAGTTCTTC	CATSRDPSGGRSYNEQFF
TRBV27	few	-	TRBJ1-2	TGTGCCAGCAGTTCGCGGGCCGAGAACTATGGCTACACCTTC	CASSSRAENYGYTF
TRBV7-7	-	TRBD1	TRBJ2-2	TGTGCCAGCAGCGACAGGGTCCAAGCCGGGGAGCTGTTTTTT	CASSDRVQAGELFF
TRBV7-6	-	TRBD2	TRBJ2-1	TGTGCCAGCAGCACTACTAGCGGGGGTGAGCAGTTCTTC	CASSTTSGGEQFF
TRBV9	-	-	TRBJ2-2	TGTGCCAGCAGCGTAGCTACCGGGGAGCTGTTTTTT	CASSVATGELFF
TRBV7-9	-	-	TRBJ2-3	TGTGCCAGCAGCTTAGTGGCCTCCACAGATACGCAGTATTTT	CASSLVASTDTQYF
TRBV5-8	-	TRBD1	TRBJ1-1	TGTGCCAGCAGCTTTACCCGGGACAGGGGGCAAGCTTTCTTT	CASSFTRDRGQAFF
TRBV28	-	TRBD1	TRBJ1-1	TGTGCCAGCGCCTCCGGACAGGGGCGGGCTTTCTTT	CASASGQGRAFF
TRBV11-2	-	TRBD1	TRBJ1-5	TGTGCCAGCAGCACCGGGACAGGGGGCGGTCAGCCCCAGCATTTT	CASSTGTGGGQPQHF
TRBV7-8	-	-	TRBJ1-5	TGTGCCAGCAGCCTCCCAGAATGGGGGAATCAGCCCCAGCATTTT	CASSLPEWGNQPQHF
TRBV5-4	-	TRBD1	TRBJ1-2	TGTGCCAGCAGCTTGGATCGGACAGGGCCCTATGGCTACACCTTC	CASSLDRTGPYGYTF
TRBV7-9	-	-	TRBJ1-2	TGTGCCAGCAGCCCGATCGGGCAGTTGGGTAGCTATGGCTACACCTTC	CASSPIGQLGSYGYTF
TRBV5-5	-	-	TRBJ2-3	TGTGCCAGCAGGCTCACAGGCTACACAGATACGCAGTATTTT	CASRLTGYTDTQYF
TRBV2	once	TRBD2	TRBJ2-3	TGTGCCAGCAGTGGGGCGGGAGGTCGTGCTAGCACAGATACGCAGTATTTT	CASSGAGGRASTDTQYF
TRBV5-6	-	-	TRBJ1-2	TGTGCCAGCAGCCTAGGTCGGTCCGGCGGGTACTATGGCTACACCTTC	CASSLGRSGGYYGYTF
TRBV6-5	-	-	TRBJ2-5	TGTGCCAGCAGTTACTCTAGGGGGGGGAAGACCCAGTACTTC	CASSYSRGGKTQYF
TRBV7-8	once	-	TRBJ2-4	TGTGCCAGCAGCTTAGCGGAGAATCCCGGAGGGACCAAAAACATTCAGTACTTC	CASSLAENPGGTKNIQYF
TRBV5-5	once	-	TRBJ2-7	TGTGCCAGCAGCGCCTGGGGGAGTCCGTACGAGCAGTACTTC	CASSAWGSPYEQYF
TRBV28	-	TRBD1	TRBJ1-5	TGTGCCAGCGTTAAATTCACCCAGGGGGTGTTTCAGCCCCAGCATTTT	CASVKFTQGVFQPQHF
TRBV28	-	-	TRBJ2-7	TGTGCCAGCAGTTTATCTCGTCTATGGCAGGTCCTAGGAAACGAGCAGTACTTC	CASSLSRLWQVLGNEQYF
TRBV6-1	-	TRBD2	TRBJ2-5	TGTGCCAGCAGCACTCGGACTAGCGGGCCGGAGACCCAGTACTTC	CASSTRTSGPETQYF
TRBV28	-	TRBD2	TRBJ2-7	TGTGCCACCAGAGCTAGCGGGGGGAATTACGAGCAGTACTTC	CATRASGGNYEQYF
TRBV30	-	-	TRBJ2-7	TGTGCCTGCGACCGGGGGCTTCAATGGGGCGAGCAGTACTTC	CACDRGLQWGEQYF
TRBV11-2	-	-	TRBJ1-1	TGTGCCAGCAGCTTAGATATAGGTGAAGCTTTCTTT	CASSLDIGEAFF
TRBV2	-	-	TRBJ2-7	TGTGCCAGCAGTGGTCCGAACGTCTCCTACGAGCAGTACTTC	CASSGPNVSYEQYF
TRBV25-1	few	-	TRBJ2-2	TGTGCCAGCAGTTACTCCACCGGGGAGCTGTTTTTT	CASSYSTGELFF
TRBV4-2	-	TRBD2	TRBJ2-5	TGTGCCAGCAGCCTTCATACTAGCGGGGGGGTCGAGACCCAGTACTTC	CASSLHTSGGVETQYF
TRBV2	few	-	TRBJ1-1	TGTGCCAGCAGTGGTCTGCAGGGTGCTGAAGCTTTCTTT	CASSGLQGAEAFF
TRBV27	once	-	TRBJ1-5	TGTGCCAGCAGTTTATCTCAGGATCAGCCCCAGCATTTT	CASSLSQDQPQHF
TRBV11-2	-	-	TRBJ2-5	TGTGCCAGCAGCGTTATGGGAGCGGGAGAGACCCAGTACTTC	CASSVMGAGETQYF
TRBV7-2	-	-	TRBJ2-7	TGTGCCAGCAGCTTAGTCTCGGGGTACGAGCAGTACTTC	CASSLVSGYEQYF
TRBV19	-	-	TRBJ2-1	TGTGCCAGTACGACTGCCGAGAGCTCCTACAATGAGCAGTTCTTC	CASTTAESSYNEQFF
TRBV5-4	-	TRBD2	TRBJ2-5	TGTGCCAGCAGCTTGGGGGCTAGCGGCCAAGAGACCCAGTACTTC	CASSLGASGQETQYF
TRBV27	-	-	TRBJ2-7	TGTGCCAGCAGTTTAGCCGGAGGACAGACCCTTCAGGAGCAGTACTTC	CASSLAGGQTLQEQYF
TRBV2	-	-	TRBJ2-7	TGTGCCAGCAGTGAAGGGGTCTCTAACTACGAGCAGTACTTC	CASSEGVSNYEQYF